Listed below are T cell receptor beta chains from one sample, sequenced in a study of T cell responses to AZD1222 COVID-19 vaccine. Profiling relied on immunoSEQ multiplex PCR, and the TCRdb table lists in-frame clones only, not all of them. The sample holds roughly 120,000 clones, 88% seen once. The source was peripheral blood, collected on day 0 of AZD1222 vaccination. The source of these receptors is an adult in good health. The CDR3 runs from the conserved cysteine through the conserved F or W. D genes are given only for firm matches. The listing skips clone size in some rows; elsewhere it reads once, few, many or a size class.

v_call,cdr3_length,clone_size,d_call,j_call,cdr3_nt,cdr3_aa
TRBV6-2/TRBV6-3,17,once,.,TRBJ2-7,TGTGCCAGCAGTTACTCCCTCCCCGGGGGCTTCTCCTACGAGCAGTACTTC,CASSYSLPGGFSYEQYF
TRBV28,15,.,TRBD1,TRBJ1-1,TGTGCCAGCAGTAGGACAGGGCCCTTGAACACTGAAGCTTTCTTT,CASSRTGPLNTEAFF
TRBV5-8,14,.,.,TRBJ1-5,TGTGCCAGCAGTTGGGACCGTAGCAATCAGCCCCAGCATTTT,CASSWDRSNQPQHF
TRBV28,16,once,.,TRBJ1-1,TGTGCCAGCAGTCTGCGATCGACTCTAAGGGGCACTGAAGCTTTCTTT,CASSLRSTLRGTEAFF
TRBV6-4,14,.,.,TRBJ2-3,TGTGCCAGCAGATATAGGGAAGGCACAGATACGCAGTATTTT,CASRYREGTDTQYF
TRBV7-2,15,once,.,TRBJ2-1,TGTGCCAGCAGCTTTGTAGCGGCAGACTACAATGAGCAGTTCTTC,CASSFVAADYNEQFF
TRBV5-1,16,.,TRBD1,TRBJ1-1,TGCGCCAGCAGCTTGGTTCCCCAACAGGGGGGCACTGAAGCTTTCTTT,CASSLVPQQGGTEAFF
TRBV9,15,.,TRBD2,TRBJ2-1,TGTGCCAGCAGCGAGACTAGCGGGGGGATAAATGAGCAGTTCTTC,CASSETSGGINEQFF
TRBV9,15,.,.,TRBJ1-3,TGTGCCAGCAGCGTAGCGGCCTTACCTGGAAACACCATATATTTT,CASSVAALPGNTIYF
TRBV28,12,.,.,TRBJ1-5,TGTGCCAGCAGTTTGGGCTATCAGCCCCAGCATTTT,CASSLGYQPQHF
TRBV27,14,.,TRBD1,TRBJ1-4,TGTGCCAGCGGATACAGGGGCCAAACCCCTATACTGTTTTTT,CASGYRGQTPILFF
TRBV6-1,14,.,TRBD2,TRBJ2-7,TGTGCCAGCAGTGAGACTAGCGGGAGGTACGAGCAGTACTTC,CASSETSGRYEQYF
TRBV5-4,17,once,TRBD2,TRBJ2-3,TGTGCCAGCAGCCTGGGGGCTAGCGGGAGGTTAACAGATACGCAGTATTTT,CASSLGASGRLTDTQYF
TRBV6-1,16,.,.,TRBJ1-3,TGTGCCAGCAGTGAAACAACAGGACTCTCTGGAAACACCATATATTTT,CASSETTGLSGNTIYF
TRBV30,12,.,.,TRBJ2-1,TGTGCCTGGAGTGTAATGGGAGATGAGCAGTTCTTC,CAWSVMGDEQFF
TRBV5-6,14,.,.,TRBJ2-7,TGTGCCAGCAGGCTTTCCGGCACTAACTACGAGCAGTACTTC,CASRLSGTNYEQYF
TRBV4-1,13,few,.,TRBJ1-5,TGCGCCAGCAGCCAGTCTCGGGGTCAGCCCCAGCATTTT,CASSQSRGQPQHF
TRBV18,15,.,TRBD1,TRBJ2-1,TGTGCCAGCTCGCTTGGCCGGGACAGTTACAATGAGCAGTTCTTC,CASSLGRDSYNEQFF
TRBV7-9,17,.,.,TRBJ1-2,TGTGCCAGCAGCTTAGACGGTTTCGGGGCGCGAGTCAATGGCTACACCTTC,CASSLDGFGARVNGYTF
TRBV15,16,.,.,TRBJ2-7,TGTGCCACCAGCAGGCTAGGCGGGACAGTGGCCTACGAGCAGTACTTC,CATSRLGGTVAYEQYF
TRBV19,14,once,TRBD2,TRBJ2-2,TGTGCCAGTACCATGTACGGGGGGGCCGAGGAGCTGTTTTTT,CASTMYGGAEELFF
TRBV7-8,15,.,TRBD2,TRBJ2-2,TGTGCCAGCAGCTTAAGCGGGAGTAACGCCGGGGAGCTGTTTTTT,CASSLSGSNAGELFF
TRBV6-7,12,.,.,TRBJ1-1,TGTGCCAGCAGTTTACAGTCCTCGGAAGCTTTCTTT,CASSLQSSEAFF
TRBV9,14,.,.,TRBJ1-5,TGTGCCAGCAGCGCCGCCGGTGTCCCGGGGCCCCAGCATTTT,CASSAAGVPGPQHF
TRBV7-2,15,.,.,TRBJ2-3,TGTGCCAGCAGCCCGATGGGCGGGGCCACAGATACGCAGTATTTT,CASSPMGGATDTQYF
TRBV7-9,12,.,.,TRBJ2-2,TGTGCCAGCAGCTATGACACCGGGGAGCTGTTTTTT,CASSYDTGELFF
TRBV27,14,.,TRBD2,TRBJ2-1,TGTGCCAGCATACGGACTAGCGGGTTCTATGAGCAGTTCTTC,CASIRTSGFYEQFF
TRBV5-1,14,.,.,TRBJ1-1,TGCGCCAGCAGCTTGGGAGGGGGGAGGACTGAAGCTTTCTTT,CASSLGGGRTEAFF
TRBV5-8,14,once,.,TRBJ1-1,TGTGCCAGCAGCTTGGGGGTAGTAGCGACTGAAGCTTTCTTT,CASSLGVVATEAFF
TRBV6-2/TRBV6-3,13,.,TRBD1,TRBJ2-1,TGTGCCAGCAGTCCCCGGACAGGGATCGAGCAGTTCTTC,CASSPRTGIEQFF
TRBV6-4,12,.,.,TRBJ1-4,TGTGCCAGCAGTGTGGGGGAAGAAAAACTGTTTTTT,CASSVGEEKLFF
TRBV5-4,17,.,.,TRBJ2-5,TGTGCCAGCAGCTTGTGGGGCCGCCAGCAACAACAAGAGACCCAGTACTTC,CASSLWGRQQQQETQYF
TRBV30,13,.,TRBD1,TRBJ2-1,TGTGCCTGGAGCGTAGACAGGGTTCGGCTGGGGCTCTTC,CAWSVDRVRLGLF
TRBV9,14,.,TRBD1,TRBJ2-5,TGTGCCAGCAGCGTAGCAGGGGGTGAGGAGACCCAGTACTTC,CASSVAGGEETQYF
TRBV6-5,16,.,.,TRBJ1-5,TGTGCCAGCAGTTATGCAGGGCCATATAGCAATCAGCCCCAGCATTTT,CASSYAGPYSNQPQHF
TRBV7-4,15,.,TRBD2,TRBJ2-1,TGTGCCAGCAGCCCCGAAGGGGAGGGTTTCAATGAGCAGTTCTTC,CASSPEGEGFNEQFF
TRBV3-1/TRBV3-2,14,.,TRBD1,TRBJ2-7,TGTGCCAGCAGTAAAGGACAGGGGGCAAACGAGCAGTACTTC,CASSKGQGANEQYF
TRBV5-1,14,.,.,TRBJ2-3,TGCGCCAGCAGCTTGGCCGTTTCCACAGATACGCAGTATTTT,CASSLAVSTDTQYF
TRBV3-1/TRBV3-2,12,once,.,TRBJ2-5,TGTGCCAGCAGCCAAGATCAGAAGACCCAGTACTTC,CASSQDQKTQYF
TRBV28,15,.,.,TRBJ2-7,TGTGCCAGCAGTTTTGGTCGCACGAAATCCTACGAGCAGTACTTC,CASSFGRTKSYEQYF
TRBV28,11,.,.,TRBJ2-7,TGTGCCAGCAGTTCGGGTTACGAGCAGTACTTC,CASSSGYEQYF
TRBV10-1,14,few,TRBD2,TRBJ2-7,TGCGCCAGCAGTGCGTCTAGCGGGAGGAACGAGCAGTACTTC,CASSASSGRNEQYF
TRBV6-5,14,.,.,TRBJ1-5,TGTGCCAGCAGAACCGGGACTGGCAATCAGCCCCAGCATTTT,CASRTGTGNQPQHF
TRBV27,16,once,.,TRBJ1-6,TGTGCCAGCAGTCACGGGGGGACACACTATAATTCACCCCTCCACTTT,CASSHGGTHYNSPLHF
TRBV6-5,15,.,TRBD1,TRBJ1-4,TGTGCCAGCAGCTACCCCACAGGGGTTTATGAAAAACTGTTTTTT,CASSYPTGVYEKLFF
TRBV11-3,17,.,TRBD1,TRBJ2-7,TGTGCCAGCAGTCCCAGTTCAGGGACAGGGATCCGATACGAGCAGTACTTC,CASSPSSGTGIRYEQYF
TRBV27,17,once,TRBD2,TRBJ2-7,TGTGCCAGCAGTTCCCCGTCACGCAGCGGGGGATCCTACGAGCAGTACTTC,CASSSPSRSGGSYEQYF
TRBV9,15,.,.,TRBJ1-1,TGTGCCAGCAGCCCACAAAGTATACTGAACACTGAAGCTTTCTTT,CASSPQSILNTEAFF
TRBV12-5,11,few,.,TRBJ1-5,TGTGCTAGTGGTGTGGAGCAGCCCCAGCATTTT,CASGVEQPQHF
TRBV4-2,16,.,TRBD2,TRBJ2-5,TGTGCCAGCAGCCCGCAACTAGCGGGGATGCAAGAGACCCAGTACTTC,CASSPQLAGMQETQYF
TRBV10-2,13,.,.,TRBJ1-5,TGCGCCAGCAGTGAGTCAAAGAATCAGCCCCAGCATTTT,CASSESKNQPQHF
TRBV27,14,.,.,TRBJ2-1,TGTGCCAGCAGTTTTAGCGCAGCCTACAATGAGCAGTTCTTC,CASSFSAAYNEQFF
TRBV11-1,15,.,.,TRBJ1-1,TGTGCCAGCAGCTTAGCGTTTGGGGGTAACACTGAAGCTTTCTTT,CASSLAFGGNTEAFF
TRBV30,12,.,.,TRBJ1-6,TGTGCCTGGAGCCAGGGGAGTTCACCCCTCCACTTT,CAWSQGSSPLHF
TRBV9,16,few,TRBD2,TRBJ2-3,TGTGCCAGCAGCGCGGGACTAGCGGCTAGCACAGATACGCAGTATTTT,CASSAGLAASTDTQYF
TRBV5-6,16,.,.,TRBJ1-3,TGTGCCAGCAGCTACTCCACGGGGGGCTCGAGAAACACCATATATTTT,CASSYSTGGSRNTIYF
TRBV19,12,once,.,TRBJ1-2,TGTGCCAGTAGTATCCGGGGCTTTGACTACACCTTC,CASSIRGFDYTF